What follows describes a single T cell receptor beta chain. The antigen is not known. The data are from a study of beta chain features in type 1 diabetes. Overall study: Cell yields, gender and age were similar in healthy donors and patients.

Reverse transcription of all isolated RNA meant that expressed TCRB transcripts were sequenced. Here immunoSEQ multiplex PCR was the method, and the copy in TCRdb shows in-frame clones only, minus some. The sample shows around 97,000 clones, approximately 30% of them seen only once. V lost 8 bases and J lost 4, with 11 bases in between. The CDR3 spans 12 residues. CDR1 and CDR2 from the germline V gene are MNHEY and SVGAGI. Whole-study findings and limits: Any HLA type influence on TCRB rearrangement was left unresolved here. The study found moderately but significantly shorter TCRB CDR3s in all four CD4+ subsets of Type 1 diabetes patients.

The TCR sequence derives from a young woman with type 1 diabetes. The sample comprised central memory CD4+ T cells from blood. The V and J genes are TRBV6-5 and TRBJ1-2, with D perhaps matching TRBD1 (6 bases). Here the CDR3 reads CASRGALYGYTF. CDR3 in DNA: TGTGCCAGCCGGGGGGCCCTCTATGGCTACACCTTC.